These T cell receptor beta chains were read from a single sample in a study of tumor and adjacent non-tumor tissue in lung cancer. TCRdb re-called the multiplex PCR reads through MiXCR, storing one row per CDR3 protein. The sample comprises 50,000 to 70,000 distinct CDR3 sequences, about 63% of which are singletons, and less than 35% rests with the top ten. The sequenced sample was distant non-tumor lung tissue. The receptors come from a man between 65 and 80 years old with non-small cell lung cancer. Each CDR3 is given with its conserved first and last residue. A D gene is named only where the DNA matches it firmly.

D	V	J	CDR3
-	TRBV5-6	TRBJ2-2	CASSSLNTGELSF
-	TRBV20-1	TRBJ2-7	CSATPSGRGSYEQYF
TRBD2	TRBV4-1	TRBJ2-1	CTNSQAGWTDNEQFF
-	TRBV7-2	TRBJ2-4	CASSFRDPQYF
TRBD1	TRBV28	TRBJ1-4	CASRPIGTANEKLFF
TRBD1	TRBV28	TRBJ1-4	CASSFPGGTNEKLFF
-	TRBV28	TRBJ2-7	CACSLSGPREYF
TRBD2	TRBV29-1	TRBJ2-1	CSVLVGGTGNEQFF
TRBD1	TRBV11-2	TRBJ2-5	CASSLGQGLQETQYF
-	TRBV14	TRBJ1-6	CASRQAVVGSPLHF
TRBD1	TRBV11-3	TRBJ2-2	CASKNRGSGANTGEPFF
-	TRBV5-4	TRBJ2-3	CAGSSPGGDTQYF
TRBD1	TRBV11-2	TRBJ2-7	CDSSQHEDRESYEQYF
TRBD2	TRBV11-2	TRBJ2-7	CVSSFKPLAGSSYEQYF
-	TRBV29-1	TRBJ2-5	CSVVDLTGAKETQYF
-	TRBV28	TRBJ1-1	CASSLKVNTEAFF
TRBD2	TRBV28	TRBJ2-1	CVSSIPPGLAETRSYNEEFF
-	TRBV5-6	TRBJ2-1	CASNPKGEQGIYNEQFF
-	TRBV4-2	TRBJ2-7	CASSQEVVLVYEQYF
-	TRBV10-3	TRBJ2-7	CAISEVKYHEQYF
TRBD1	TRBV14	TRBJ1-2	CVSTPTGDNYGYTF
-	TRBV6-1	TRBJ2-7	CASSAKTVWFEQYF
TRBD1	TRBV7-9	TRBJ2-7	CASSFRTGGDYEQYF
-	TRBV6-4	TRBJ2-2	CASSDSDTGELFF
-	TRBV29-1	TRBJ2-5	CSVAVRYQETQYF
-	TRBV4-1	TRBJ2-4	CASSQIIQNILYF
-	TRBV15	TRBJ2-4	CATADRDPRSTDIQYF
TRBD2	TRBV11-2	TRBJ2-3	CDSSLWEGKRTETQYF
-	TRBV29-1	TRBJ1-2	CSVETGIGGYAF
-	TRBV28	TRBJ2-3	CASSSRTIRSTDTQYF
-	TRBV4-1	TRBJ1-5	CASSQGSGDNQIQHF
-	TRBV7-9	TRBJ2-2	CASSFSVRVGGELFF
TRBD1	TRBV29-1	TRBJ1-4	CSVPGTGGSQKLFF
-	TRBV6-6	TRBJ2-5	CASSAWGVGGETQYF
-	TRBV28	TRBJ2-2	CASRFSGANTGELFF
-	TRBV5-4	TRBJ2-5	CASSTPGLETQYF
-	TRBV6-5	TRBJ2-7	CASNYSSGHTYEQYF
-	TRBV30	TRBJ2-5	CAWSVQCGRDTQYF
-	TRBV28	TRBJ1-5	CASSALRGPLYF
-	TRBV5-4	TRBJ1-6	CAGSLGLGSITPHF
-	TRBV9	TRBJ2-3	CASSAAGPRRDTQYF
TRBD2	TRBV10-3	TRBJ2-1	CAIREFRLAGNNEQFF
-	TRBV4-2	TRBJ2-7	CVSSQVPGGTTLYEQYF
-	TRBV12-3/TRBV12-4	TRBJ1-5	CASTLRGNQPQHF
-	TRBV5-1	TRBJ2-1	CASSSTAPSSYNEQFF
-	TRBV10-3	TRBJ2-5	CVIGFGPEETQYF
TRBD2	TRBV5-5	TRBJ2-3	CASSFFPGTSGRDMHYF
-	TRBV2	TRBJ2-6	CASSVVRGANVLTF
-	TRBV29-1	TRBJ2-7	CSVEERGSVNKQYF
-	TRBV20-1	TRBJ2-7	CSASGSWVSERYF